The clone carrying this T cell receptor (beta chain) has a single count. The sample is drawn from a study of blood T cell repertoires in COVID-19. Assay: immunoSEQ multiplex PCR; the TCRdb copy retains only in-frame clones and omits some. The data hold approximately 500,000 clones, with roughly nine tenths observed a single time. The CDR3 runs 13 residues. V lost 2 bases, J lost 6 bases, and 11 bases lay in between. Germline CDR1 reads SGHDT; CDR2 reads YYEEEE. The chain joins TRBV5-6 to TRBJ2-5, with TRBD2 as a possible D gene (5 bases). Sequenced material: peripheral blood. The sequence was collected from a man younger than 35 with COVID-19, enrolled during active disease. CDR3 protein: CASSLYEGKTQYF. In nucleotides, the CDR3 is TGTGCCAGCAGCTTATATGAGGGAAAGACCCAGTACTTC.